Shown below are 28 T cell receptor beta chains from a single sample sequenced in a study of blood T cell repertoires in COVID-19. The protocol was immunoSEQ multiplex PCR, while the TCRdb copy is restricted to in-frame clones and leaves out a portion. This table holds 200,000 to 300,000 clones, approximately 87% found once. Sequencing was performed on peripheral blood. These receptors were obtained from a woman between 50 and 59 years old with acute or convalescent COVID-19.

This sequence joins TRBV28 and TRBJ1-5, with D maybe TRBD1 (5 bases). Germline V CDR1 and CDR2: MDHEN, SYDVKM. Trimming left V 1 base short and J 4 bases short, with 8 bases between. This CDR3 is built from 14 residues. The CDR3 DNA follows: TGTGCCAGCAGTTTATCTGGGGCAAATCAGCCCCAGCATTTT. Amino acids: CASSLSGANQPQHF.

The V gene is TRBV28, the J gene TRBJ1-5; D uncertain. Trimming shortened V by 5 bases and J by 9 bases, and 11 bases separated the two germline ends. This CDR3 is built from 12 residues. Germline V gives CDR1 MDHEN, CDR2 SYDVKM. The CDR3 sequence is CASSIQVVPQHF. CDR3 sequence (DNA): TGTGCCAGCAGTATCCAGGTGGTGCCCCAGCATTTT.

V is TRBV15 and J is TRBJ1-1; 7 nucleotides match TRBD1. Germline V CDR1 and CDR2: LNHNV, YYDKDF (reference sequence). CDR3 length equals 17 residues. Trimming cost V 0 bases and J 0 bases; bases outside gene matches: 7. The CDR3 sequence is CATSRDRDSLMNTEAFF. CDR3 coding DNA: TGTGCCACCAGCAGAGACCGGGACAGTCTCATGAACACTGAAGCTTTCTTT.

CDR3 nucleotides: TGTGCCAGCAGCACAGCGGGAGAGTGGTACATTCAGTACTTC. This sequence encodes CASSTAGEWYIQYF. V usage is TRBV6-5 and J usage is TRBJ2-4, with TRBD2 identical over 8 bases. Unmatched junction bases numbered 9, after V lost 6 bases and J lost 8 bases. The V gene's germline CDR1 is MNHEY and CDR2 SVGAGI. The CDR3 length is 14 residues.

This clone has only a few counts. The rearrangement uses TRBV6-2 or TRBV6-3 and TRBJ2-1, with TRBD2 identical over 14 bases. The CDR3 totals 15 residues. The V gene's germline CDR1 is MNHEY and CDR2 SVGEGT. Trimming at V came to 6 bases and at J to 14 bases, leaving 12 bases not matched to a gene. The CDR3 reads CASSPGLAGAGGEFF. The DNA for the CDR3 is TGTGCCAGCAGCCCGGGACTAGCGGGAGCAGGTGGGGAGTTCTTC.

The sample holds a few counts of this clone. The chain links TRBV20-1 to TRBJ2-1; tentatively, D is TRBD2 (6 bases). The CDR3 has 14 residues. CDR1 DFQATT and CDR2 SNEGSKA come from the germline V gene (reference sequence). The V end lost 3 bases, the J end lost 7 bases, and 16 bases lay between the germline ends. The chain's CDR3 is CSASSLAMGNEQFF. CDR3 coding DNA: TGCAGTGCTAGTAGTCTAGCGATGGGGAATGAGCAGTTCTTC.

In this sample, this clone turned up once. This rearrangement joins TRBV9 to TRBJ2-3; TRBD1 is a possible D gene (7 bases). V shed 0 bases and J shed 0 bases, with 17 bases lying between them. In germline, CDR1 is SGDLS, CDR2 YYNGEE. This CDR3 is built from 18 residues. The CDR3 sequence: CASSVAGGSGASTDTQYF. The CDR3 DNA is TGTGCCAGCAGCGTAGCAGGGGGTAGCGGCGCGAGCACAGATACGCAGTATTTT.

The chain employs TRBV28 and TRBJ1-5, with D unclear. In germline, CDR1 is MDHEN, CDR2 SYDVKM. Trimming stripped 2 bases from V and 6 bases from J, with 11 bases between. The CDR3 loop spans 14 amino acids. The CDR3 nucleotides are TGTGCCAGCAGTTTAGGGTCAGCAGGTCAGCCCCAGCATTTT. The encoded protein is CASSLGSAGQPQHF.

The genes are TRBV2 and TRBJ2-7, with TRBD1 as a possible D gene (6 bases). CDR1 SNHLY and CDR2 FYNNEI come from the germline V gene. The CDR3 length is 12 residues. The V end was cut by 10 bases, the J end by 3 bases, with 13 bases between. DNA for the CDR3: TGTGCCATCTTGGGACAAAACTACGAGCAGTACTTC. This sequence encodes CAILGQNYEQYF.

For this clone: The same CDR3 arises from other DNA sequences in this sample as well. This rearrangement joins TRBV7-3 to TRBJ1-6; 7 bases map to TRBD1. Losses at the gene ends were 4 bases for V and 7 bases for J; bases not matched to a gene: 4. There are 14 residues in the CDR3. The germline V gene encodes CDR1 SGHTA and CDR2 FQGTGA. As DNA, the CDR3 is TGTGCCAGCAGCTCCGGGACAGCGAATTCACCCCTCCACTTT. Translation: CASSSGTANSPLHF.

The chain carries TRBV30 and TRBJ1-1, with a possible D match to TRBD1 (5 bases). The V and J ends lost 0 bases and 4 bases respectively, with 15 bases between them. CDR3 length: 15 amino acids. CDR1 GTSNPN and CDR2 SVGIG come from the germline V gene (reference sequence). CDR3 nucleotides: TGTGCCTGGAGTGTTCGGGGGTTGGCGGGCACTGAAGCTTTCTTT. Translated, it gives CAWSVRGLAGTEAFF.

This chain uses TRBV7-8 with TRBJ1-1; D is possibly TRBD1 (6 bases). This CDR3 spans 14 amino acids. Trimming took off 0 bases at V and 4 bases at J, with 9 bases between the two ends. Germline assignment: CDR1 SGHVS and CDR2 FQNEAQ. CDR3 in amino acids: CASSLAGGFTEAFF. For the CDR3, the DNA is TGTGCCAGCAGCTTAGCAGGGGGTTTCACTGAAGCTTTCTTT.

The chain joins TRBV5-4 to TRBJ2-7; D is undetermined. V was clipped by 3 bases and J by 1 base, with 5 bases between them. Germline loops: CDR1 SGHNT, CDR2 YYREEE (reference sequence). The CDR3 loop spans 12 amino acids. CDR3 in DNA: TGTGCCAGCAGCTCCCCATCCTACGAGCAGTACTTC. Translation: CASSSPSYEQYF.

The chain combines TRBV5-1 with TRBJ2-2; D remains unclear. The CDR3 contains 15 residues. In germline, CDR1 is SGHRS, CDR2 YFSETQ. V dropped 2 bases and J dropped 1 base, with 9 bases sitting between them. The DNA of the CDR3 is TGCGCCAGCAGCTTCGATCCAGGGAACACCGGGGAGCTGTTTTTT. Translated, it gives CASSFDPGNTGELFF.

CDR3 nucleotides: TGTGCCAGCAGCTTGTCGCCGGGAACGAACACCGGGGAGCTGTTTTTT. Protein: CASSLSPGTNTGELFF. This rearrangement joins TRBV5-4 to TRBJ2-2, with D maybe TRBD2 (5 bases). The CDR3 is made up of 16 amino acids. The V gene lost 1 base and the J gene lost 0 bases, with 10 bases spanning the gap. CDR1 is SGHNT, CDR2 YYREEE, per germline (reference sequence).

The rearrangement links TRBV28 to TRBJ1-2; no definite D call. The V and J ends lost 1 base and 2 bases respectively, with 8 bases between them. There are 14 residues in the CDR3. Germline V gene data show CDR1 as MDHEN and CDR2 as SYDVKM. The CDR3 region has the DNA TGTGCCAGCAGTTTATCGGCAGCGAACTATGGCTACACCTTC. Translation: CASSLSAANYGYTF.

The V call is TRBV5-1, the J call TRBJ1-1, with TRBD1 matching over 11 bases. The CDR3 sequence is 14 residues long. Germline CDR1 SGHRS, CDR2 YFSETQ. J gave up 4 bases and V 4 bases, and 3 bases lay outside the gene matches. This CDR3 reads CASSRGTGGTEAFF. The CDR3, as DNA: TGCGCCAGCAGCCGGGGGACAGGGGGCACTGAAGCTTTCTTT. Looking up the rest from reference TRBV5-1 and TRBJ1-1 gives the full variable domain: KAGVTQTPRYLIKTRGQQVTLSCSPISGHRSVSWYQQTPGQGLQFLFEYFSETQRNKGNFPGRFSGRQFSNSRSEMNVSTLELGDSALYLCASSRGTGGTEAFFGQGTRLTVV.

This clone was observed at least ten times. The V and J genes are TRBV5-1 and TRBJ2-7, with D tentatively TRBD2 (7 bases). Germline CDR1 reads SGHRS; CDR2 reads YFSETQ. V lost 0 bases and J 7 bases, leaving 14 bases between the germline ends. The CDR3 spans 14 residues. The CDR3 nucleotides read TGCGCCAGCAGCTTGGCGTCAGGGGAGGGGGAGCAGTACTTC. Its protein is CASSLASGEGEQYF.

The chain is built from TRBV7-9 and TRBJ1-4; possibly TRBD1 for D (6 bases). Germline V lookup: CDR1 SEHNR, CDR2 FQNEAQ (reference sequence). This CDR3 spans 16 amino acids. V lost 5 bases to trimming and J lost 8 bases, with 21 bases between them. The CDR3 region is CASSNRRNRANEKLFF. The CDR3 DNA sequence: TGTGCCAGCAGCAACCGAAGGAACAGGGCGAACGAAAAACTGTTTTTT.

V usage is TRBV7-3 and J usage is TRBJ1-1; D is ambiguous. The germline CDR1 and CDR2 sequences are SGHTA and FQGTGA. This CDR3 comprises 13 residues. Trimming removed 5 bases at V and 0 bases at J, with 7 bases between. The CDR3 spells CASSGPMNTEAFF. The CDR3 nucleotides read TGTGCCAGCAGCGGCCCCATGAACACTGAAGCTTTCTTT.

V is TRBV6-5 and J is TRBJ2-3; D uncertain. V lost 2 bases to trimming and J lost 2 bases, with 14 bases between them. This CDR3 has 16 amino acids. CDR1 is MNHEY and CDR2 is SVGAGI in the germline V gene. The CDR3 DNA follows: TGTGCCAGCAGTTACGGGCGCAGGCCCACCACAGATACGCAGTATTTT. This sequence encodes CASSYGRRPTTDTQYF.

CDR3 in DNA: TGTGCCAGCAGTTCGCGGGGACCGAGCTCCTACGAGCAGTACTTC. Its protein product is CASSSRGPSSYEQYF. This chain uses TRBV27 with TRBJ2-7; D perhaps matches TRBD2 (6 bases). Per the germline V gene, CDR1 is MNHEY and CDR2 is SMNVEV (reference sequence). V gave up 4 bases and J gave up 0 bases, with 13 bases separating them. This CDR3 has 15 amino acids.

The DNA for the CDR3 is TGTGCCAGCAGCCCAAGGACTCTCCCTGGAAACACCATATATTTT. Amino acid sequence: CASSPRTLPGNTIYF. This chain links TRBV9 with TRBJ1-3; no definite D call. Germline CDR1 and CDR2: SGDLS and YYNGEE. The CDR3 spans 15 residues. V gave up 4 bases and J gave up 2 bases, with 13 bases separating them. The full variable domain, in which reference TRBV9 and TRBJ1-3 provide the parts outside the CDR3, is DSGVTQTPKHLITATGQRVTLRCSPRSGDLSVYWYQQSLDQGLQFLIQYYNGEERAKGNILERFSAQQFPDLHSELNLSSLELGDSALYFCASSPRTLPGNTIYFGEGSWLTVV.

The chain joins TRBV7-2 to TRBJ1-1; D is possibly TRBD1 (5 bases). The germline gives CDR1 SGHTA, CDR2 FQGNSA. The CDR3 loop spans 15 amino acids. Trimming took off 2 bases at V and 3 bases at J, with 13 bases between the two ends. The CDR3 DNA reads as TGTGCCAGCAGCTTACTTAACCAGGGATACACTGAAGCTTTCTTT. This encodes CASSLLNQGYTEAFF.

This chain connects TRBV6-2 or TRBV6-3 to TRBJ2-1, with a possible D match to TRBD2 (6 bases). Trimming stripped 5 bases from V and 6 bases from J, with 17 bases between. Germline V lookup: CDR1 MNHEY, CDR2 SVGEGT. This CDR3 is built from 15 residues. CDR3 residues: CASSIGAGLVNEQFF. Here the CDR3 DNA reads TGTGCCAGCAGTATTGGTGCGGGATTAGTCAATGAGCAGTTCTTC.

The chain couples TRBV29-1 to TRBJ1-2; no definite D call. Deletions cut 6 bases from V and 7 bases from J, with 12 bases between. CDR1 is SQVTM and CDR2 is ANQGSEA in the germline V gene. This CDR3 contains 11 residues. The CDR3 loop is CSVGVRGGYTF. As DNA, the CDR3 is TGCAGCGTGGGAGTTCGTGGTGGCTACACCTTC.

This clone appeared a few times. The chain has TRBV27 and TRBJ1-2, with 7 bases aligning to TRBD1. V trimming: 4 bases; J trimming: 2 bases; junction bases outside the gene matches: 7. From germline, CDR1 is MNHEY and CDR2 SMNVEV (reference sequence). This CDR3 contains 15 residues. The CDR3 DNA sequence: TGTGCCAGCAGTTCCGGGCTACAGGGGAACTATGGCTACACCTTC. It encodes CASSSGLQGNYGYTF.

Ten or more counts support this clone. CDR3 amino acids: CASSLRLVRLLGSTSSYEQYF. The CDR3 region has the DNA TGTGCCAGCAGCCTAAGGTTAGTTCGGTTGCTGGGGAGTACGAGCTCCTACGAGCAGTACTTC. The gene calls are TRBV7-3 and TRBJ2-7, with TRBD2 as a possible D gene (5 bases). V gave up 5 bases and J gave up 0 bases, with 32 bases separating them. CDR3 length: 21 amino acids. CDR1 is SGHTA, CDR2 FQGTGA, per germline.